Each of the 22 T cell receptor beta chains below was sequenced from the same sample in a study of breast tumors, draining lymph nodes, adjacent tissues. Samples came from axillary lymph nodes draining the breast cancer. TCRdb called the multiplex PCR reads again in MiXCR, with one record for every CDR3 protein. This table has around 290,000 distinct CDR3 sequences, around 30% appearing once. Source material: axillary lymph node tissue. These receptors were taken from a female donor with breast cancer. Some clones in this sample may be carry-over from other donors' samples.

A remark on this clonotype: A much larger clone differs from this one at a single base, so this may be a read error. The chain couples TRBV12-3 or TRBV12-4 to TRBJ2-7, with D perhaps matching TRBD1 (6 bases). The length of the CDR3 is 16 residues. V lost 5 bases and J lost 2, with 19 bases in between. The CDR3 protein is CASSTGGQGSAYEQYF. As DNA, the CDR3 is TGTGCCAGCAGTACAGGCGGGCAGGGGTCGGCCTACGAGCAGTACTTC.

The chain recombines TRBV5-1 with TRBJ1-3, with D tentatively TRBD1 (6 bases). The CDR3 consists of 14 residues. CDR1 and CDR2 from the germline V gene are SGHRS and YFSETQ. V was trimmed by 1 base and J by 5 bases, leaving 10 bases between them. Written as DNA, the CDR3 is TGCGCCAGCAGCTTGATGACAGGACGAAACACCATATATTTT. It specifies CASSLMTGRNTIYF. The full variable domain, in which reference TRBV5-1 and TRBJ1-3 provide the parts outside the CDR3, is KAGVTQTPRYLIKTRGQQVTLSCSPISGHRSVSWYQQTPGQGLQFLFEYFSETQRNKGNFPGRFSGRQFSNSRSEMNVSTLELGDSALYLCASSLMTGRNTIYFGEGSWLTVV.

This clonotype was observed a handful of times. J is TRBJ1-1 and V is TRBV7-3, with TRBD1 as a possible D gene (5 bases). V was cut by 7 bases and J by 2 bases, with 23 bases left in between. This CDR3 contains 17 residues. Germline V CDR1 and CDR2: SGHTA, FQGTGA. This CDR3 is CASTPVTLQEVNTEAFF. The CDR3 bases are TGTGCCAGCACCCCCGTCACTCTACAGGAAGTAAACACTGAAGCTTTCTTT.

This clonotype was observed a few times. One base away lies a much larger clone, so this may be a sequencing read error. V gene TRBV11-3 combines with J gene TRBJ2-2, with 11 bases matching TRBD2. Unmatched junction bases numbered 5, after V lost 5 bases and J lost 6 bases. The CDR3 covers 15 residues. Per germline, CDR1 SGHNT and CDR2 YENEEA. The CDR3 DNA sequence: TGTGCCAGCAGCGGGACTAGCGGTGCAGCCGGGGAGCTGTTTTTT. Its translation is CASSGTSGAAGELFF.

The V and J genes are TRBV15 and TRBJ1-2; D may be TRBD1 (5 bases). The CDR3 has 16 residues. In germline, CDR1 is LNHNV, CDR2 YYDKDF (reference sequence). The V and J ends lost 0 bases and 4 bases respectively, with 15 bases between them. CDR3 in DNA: TGTGCCACCAGCAGAGATCGGGTAAAGGGGACCTATGGCTACACCTTC. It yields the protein CATSRDRVKGTYGYTF.

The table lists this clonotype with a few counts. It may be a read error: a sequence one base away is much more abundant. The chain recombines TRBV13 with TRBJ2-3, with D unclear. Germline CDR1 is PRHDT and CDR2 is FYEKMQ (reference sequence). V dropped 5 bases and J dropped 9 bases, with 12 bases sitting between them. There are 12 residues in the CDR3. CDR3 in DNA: TGTGCCAGCAGCGAGCCTAGTTCAACGCAGTATTTT. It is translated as CASSEPSSTQYF.

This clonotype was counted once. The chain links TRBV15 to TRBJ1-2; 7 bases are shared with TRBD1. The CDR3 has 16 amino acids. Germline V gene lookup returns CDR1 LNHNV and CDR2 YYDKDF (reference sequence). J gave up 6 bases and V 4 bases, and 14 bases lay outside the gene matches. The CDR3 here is CATSTTSGTVTDGYTF. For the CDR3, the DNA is TGTGCCACCAGCACCACTAGCGGGACAGTCACAGATGGCTACACCTTC.

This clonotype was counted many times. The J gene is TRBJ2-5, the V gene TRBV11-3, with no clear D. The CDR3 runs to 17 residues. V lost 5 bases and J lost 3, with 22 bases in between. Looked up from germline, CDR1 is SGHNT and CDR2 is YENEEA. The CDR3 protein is CASSHYSMVLYEETQYF. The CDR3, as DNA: TGTGCCAGCAGCCACTATTCTATGGTGTTATATGAAGAGACCCAGTACTTC.

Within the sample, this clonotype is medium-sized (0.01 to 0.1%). The CDR3 reads CATSRKGGSTDTQYF. As DNA, the CDR3 is TGTGCCACCAGTCGTAAAGGGGGGAGCACAGATACGCAGTATTTT. The chain employs TRBV24-1 and TRBJ2-3; tentatively, D is TRBD1 or TRBD2 (6 bases each). Germline V gene data show CDR1 as KGHDR and CDR2 as SFDVKD. This CDR3 is 15 amino acids long. The germline V and J ends were trimmed by 6 bases and 0 bases, with 12 bases remaining between them.

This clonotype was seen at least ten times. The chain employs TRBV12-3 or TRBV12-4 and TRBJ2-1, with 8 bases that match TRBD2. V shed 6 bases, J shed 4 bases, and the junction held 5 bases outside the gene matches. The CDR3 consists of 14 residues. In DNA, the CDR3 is TGTGCCAGCAGACCCGGGACTAGGTACAATGAGCAGTTCTTC. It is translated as CASRPGTRYNEQFF.

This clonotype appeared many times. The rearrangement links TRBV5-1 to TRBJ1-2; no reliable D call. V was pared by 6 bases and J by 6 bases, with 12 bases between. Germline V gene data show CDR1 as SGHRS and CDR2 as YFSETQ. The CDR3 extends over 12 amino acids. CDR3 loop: CASTQSGDGYTF. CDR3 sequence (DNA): TGCGCCAGCACCCAGTCTGGCGATGGCTACACCTTC.

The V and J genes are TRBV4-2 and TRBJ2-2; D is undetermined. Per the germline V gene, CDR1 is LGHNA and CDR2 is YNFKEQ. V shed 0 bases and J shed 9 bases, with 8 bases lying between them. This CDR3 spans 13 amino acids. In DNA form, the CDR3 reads TGTGCCAGCAGCCAAGAAGCCTTCCGGGAGCTGTTTTTT. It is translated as CASSQEAFRELFF.

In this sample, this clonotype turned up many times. The CDR3 DNA follows: TGTGCCAGCAGCTTAGATTGGGACAGTAATTCACCCCTCCACTTT. Translated: CASSLDWDSNSPLHF. The V call is TRBV7-2, the J call TRBJ1-6; 7 nucleotides align to TRBD1. Germline V gene data show CDR1 as SGHTA and CDR2 as FQGNSA. V was pared by 1 base and J by 6 bases, with 3 bases of the junction left unmatched. This CDR3 comprises 15 residues.

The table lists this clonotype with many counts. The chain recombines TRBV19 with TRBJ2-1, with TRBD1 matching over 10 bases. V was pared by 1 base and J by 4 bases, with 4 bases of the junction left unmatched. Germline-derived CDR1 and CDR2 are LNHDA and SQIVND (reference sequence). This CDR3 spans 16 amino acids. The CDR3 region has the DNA TGTGCCAGTAGTATAGCGGACAGGGGGTATTACAATGAGCAGTTCTTC. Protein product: CASSIADRGYYNEQFF. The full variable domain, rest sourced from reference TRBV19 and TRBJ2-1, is DGGITQSPKYLFRKEGQNVTLSCEQNLNHDAMYWYRQDPGQGLRLIYYSQIVNDFQKGDIAEGYSVSREKKESFPLTVTSAQKNPTAFYLCASSIADRGYYNEQFFGPGTRLTVL.

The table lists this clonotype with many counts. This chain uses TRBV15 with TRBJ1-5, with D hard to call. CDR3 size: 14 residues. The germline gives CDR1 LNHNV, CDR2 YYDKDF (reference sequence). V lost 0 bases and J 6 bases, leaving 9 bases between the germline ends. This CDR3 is CATSRDGRAQPQHF. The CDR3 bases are TGTGCCACCAGCAGAGATGGGAGGGCTCAGCCCCAGCATTTT.

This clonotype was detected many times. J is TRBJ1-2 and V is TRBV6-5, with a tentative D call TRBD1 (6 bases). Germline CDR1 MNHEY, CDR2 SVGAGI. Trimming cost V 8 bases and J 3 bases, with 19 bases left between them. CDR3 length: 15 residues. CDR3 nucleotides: TGTGCCAGCTCGGCCAAAACAGGGACCCACTATGGCTACACCTTC. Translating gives CASSAKTGTHYGYTF.

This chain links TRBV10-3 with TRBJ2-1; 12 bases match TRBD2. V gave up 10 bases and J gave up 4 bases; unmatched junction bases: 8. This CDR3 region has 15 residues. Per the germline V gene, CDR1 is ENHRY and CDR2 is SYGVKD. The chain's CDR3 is CATSEGLAGYNEQFF. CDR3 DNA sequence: TGTGCCACTAGTGAAGGACTAGCGGGGTACAATGAGCAGTTCTTC.

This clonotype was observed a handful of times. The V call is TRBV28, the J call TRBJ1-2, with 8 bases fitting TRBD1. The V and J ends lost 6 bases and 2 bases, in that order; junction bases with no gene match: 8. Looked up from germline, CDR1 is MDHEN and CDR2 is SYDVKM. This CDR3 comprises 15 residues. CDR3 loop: CASRYTGQANYGYTF. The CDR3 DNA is TGTGCCAGCAGGTATACGGGACAGGCGAACTATGGCTACACCTTC.

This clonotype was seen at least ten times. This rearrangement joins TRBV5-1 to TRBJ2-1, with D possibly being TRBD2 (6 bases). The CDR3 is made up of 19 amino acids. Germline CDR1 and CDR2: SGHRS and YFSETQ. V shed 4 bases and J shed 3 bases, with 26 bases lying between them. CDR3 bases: TGCGCCAGCAGCGAGCTCCGGGGGATAACGACTAGTGGCTACAATGAGCAGTTCTTC. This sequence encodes CASSELRGITTSGYNEQFF.

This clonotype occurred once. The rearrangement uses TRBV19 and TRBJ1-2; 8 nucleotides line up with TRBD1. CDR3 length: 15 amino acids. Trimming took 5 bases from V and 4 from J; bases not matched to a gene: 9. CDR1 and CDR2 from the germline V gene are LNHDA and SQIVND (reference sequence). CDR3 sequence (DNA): TGTGCCAGTAGTGGGGGACAGGCGTCCGTCTATGGCTACACCTTC. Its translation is CASSGGQASVYGYTF.

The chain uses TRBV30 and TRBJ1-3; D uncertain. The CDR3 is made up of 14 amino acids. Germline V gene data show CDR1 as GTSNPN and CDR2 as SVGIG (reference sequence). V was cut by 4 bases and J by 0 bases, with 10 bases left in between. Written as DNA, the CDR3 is TGTGCCTGGAAAGCGCTCCACTCTGGAAACACCATATATTTT. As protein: CAWKALHSGNTIYF.

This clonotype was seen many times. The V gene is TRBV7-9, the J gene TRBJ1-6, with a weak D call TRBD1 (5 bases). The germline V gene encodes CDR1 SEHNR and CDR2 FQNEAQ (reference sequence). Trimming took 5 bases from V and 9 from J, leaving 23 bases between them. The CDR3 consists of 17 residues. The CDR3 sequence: CASSPNRPGTRGSPLHF. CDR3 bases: TGTGCCAGCAGCCCAAACAGACCCGGGACCCGAGGTTCACCCCTCCACTTT.